The 23 T cell receptor beta chains presented below share a single source sample, sequenced in a study of T cells after yellow fever vaccination. TCRdb recomputed calls from the 5' RACE reads with MiXCR, one row per CDR3 protein. In the table there are 250,000 to 400,000 distinct CDR3 sequences, 4.1% of which are singletons. The sequencing here drew on PBMCs, taken 5 days after the yellow fever booster vaccination. The receptors shown here come from a young man who received the YFV17D yellow fever vaccine.

This chain links TRBV7-2 with TRBJ1-2, with 10 positions matching TRBD1. Germline assignment: CDR1 SGHTA and CDR2 FQGNSA. Trimming at V came to 4 bases and at J to 3 bases, leaving 11 bases not matched to a gene. There are 17 residues in the CDR3. The CDR3: CASSSAGQGYFDYGYTF. Written as DNA, the CDR3 is TGTGCCAGCAGCTCGGCGGGACAGGGGTACTTCGACTATGGCTACACCTTC. Based on the CDR3 plus reference TRBV7-2 and TRBJ1-2, the full variable domain is GAGVSQSPSNKVTEKGKDVELRCDPISGHTALYWYRQSLGQGLEFLIYFQGNSAPDKSGLPSDRFSAERTGGSVSTLTIQRTQQEDSAVYLCASSSAGQGYFDYGYTFGSGTRLTVV.

This clonotype has a count of ten or more. The chain links TRBV7-6 to TRBJ1-2; D not resolved. V dropped 2 bases and J dropped 8 bases, with 15 bases sitting between them. Germline lookup yields CDR1 SGHVS and CDR2 FNYEAQ. This CDR3 comprises 14 residues. The CDR3 region has the DNA TGTGCCAGCAGCTTAAATCCGGGGATTAACGGCTACACCTTC. Its translation: CASSLNPGINGYTF.

This clonotype occurred once. The chain combines TRBV7-9 with TRBJ2-3; no definite D call. Germline CDR1 and CDR2: SEHNR and FQNEAQ (reference sequence). Trimming pared 1 base from V and 0 bases from J, leaving 8 bases between. This CDR3 region has 15 residues. DNA for the CDR3: TGTGCCAGCAGCTTAGTTACGCGGAGCACAGATACGCAGTATTTT. Protein sequence: CASSLVTRSTDTQYF.

This clonotype was counted a few times. This chain links TRBV5-1 with TRBJ2-5; a weak D match, TRBD1 (6 bases). Germline lookup yields CDR1 SGHRS and CDR2 YFSETQ. Trimming removed 0 bases at V and 7 bases at J, with 13 bases between. The CDR3 runs 14 residues. CDR3 nucleotides: TGCGCCAGCAGCTTGGTCCCAGAAGGGGGGACCCAGTACTTC. Protein: CASSLVPEGGTQYF.

The chain has TRBV5-1 and TRBJ2-1; D may be TRBD1 or TRBD2 (5 bases each). Germline CDR1 reads SGHRS; CDR2 reads YFSETQ. V dropped 0 bases and J dropped 6 bases, with 16 bases sitting between them. This CDR3 region has 16 residues. The CDR3 DNA sequence: TGCGCCAGCAGCTTGGGGTGGGGCGTCGGAGGCAATGAGCAGTTCTTC. Residues: CASSLGWGVGGNEQFF.

The sample holds many counts of this clonotype. The chain links TRBV5-1 to TRBJ1-6, with D tentatively TRBD1 (5 bases). The CDR3 is 14 residues long. Trimming left V 0 bases short and J 11 bases short, with 12 bases between. CDR1 and CDR2 from the germline V gene are SGHRS and YFSETQ. CDR3 in amino acids: CASSLEWGNPPLHF. The CDR3 nucleotides read TGCGCCAGCAGCTTGGAGTGGGGGAATCCACCCCTCCACTTT.

The rearrangement joins TRBV12-5 to TRBJ2-2; the D call may be TRBD1 or TRBD2 (5 bases each). The CDR3 has 18 amino acids. Germline CDR1 LGHNT, CDR2 FRNRAP. Between the trimmed V and J ends, which lost 0 bases and 1 base, there was a span of 15 bases. In nucleotides, the CDR3 is TGTGCTAGTGGTTTGGTACAATGGGGGACGGAGAACACCGGGGAGCTGTTTTTT. It encodes CASGLVQWGTENTGELFF.

This clonotype was detected many times. The gene calls are TRBV7-9 and TRBJ2-7; 7 bases align to TRBD1. Unmatched junction bases numbered 2, after V lost 4 bases and J lost 5 bases. The germline V gene encodes CDR1 SEHNR and CDR2 FQNEAQ (reference sequence). The CDR3 has 12 amino acids. The CDR3 nucleotides are TGTGCCAGCAGCTCACAGGGGAACGAGCAGTACGTC. Translation: CASSSQGNEQYV.

Written as DNA, the CDR3 is TGTGCCAGCAGTTACCCAGGAGACAGGACCACTGAAGCTTTCTTT. This encodes CASSYPGDRTTEAFF. The chain is built from TRBV6-5 and TRBJ1-1; a weak D match, TRBD1 (6 bases). This CDR3 region has 15 residues. Germline CDR1 is MNHEY and CDR2 is SVGAGI. V dropped 2 bases and J dropped 4 bases, with 14 bases sitting between them.

This clonotype was seen a handful of times. The chain employs TRBV12-2 and TRBJ2-3; TRBD1 is the table's D call, not checked against the DNA. TRBV12-2 is an annotated pseudogene. CDR3 length: 15 residues. CDR3 nucleotides: TGTGCAAGTCGCTTCCGGGACAGGGCCACAGATACGCAGTATTTT. Encoded protein: CASRFRDRATDTQYF.

The chain is built from TRBV6-2 or TRBV6-3 and TRBJ2-1; perhaps TRBD1 as D (8 bases). The CDR3 spans 15 residues. Germline V gives CDR1 MNHEY, CDR2 SVGEGT. The V end was cut by 4 bases, the J end by 4 bases, with 14 bases between. The CDR3 DNA sequence: TGTGCCAGCAGTTTACAGGGGGGACTATACAATGAGCAGTTCTTC. Translated: CASSLQGGLYNEQFF.

A note on this clonotype: Being one base from a much bigger clone, this may be a read error. This chain joins TRBV5-1 and TRBJ1-2; 7 positions match TRBD1. V was clipped by 0 bases and J by 4 bases; unmatched bases: 3. Germline V lookup: CDR1 SGHRS, CDR2 YFSETQ. This CDR3 is built from 14 residues. The CDR3, as DNA: TGCGCCAGCAGCTTGGGGGACAGAATCTATGGCTACACCTTC. Its translation is CASSLGDRIYGYTF.

This clonotype was counted at least ten times. The chain recombines TRBV9 with TRBJ1-2; 8 nucleotides line up with TRBD1. Trimming took 4 bases from V and 2 from J; bases not matched to a gene: 10. The CDR3 covers 16 residues. CDR1 and CDR2 (germline): SGDLS, YYNGEE. The CDR3 bases are TGTGCCAGCAGCCCATGGACAGGGACGATGAACTATGGCTACACCTTC. Translated, it gives CASSPWTGTMNYGYTF.

This clonotype was found a few times. The DNA of the CDR3 is TGTGCCAGCAGCTTAGCTCGGGACACAAAAGCTTTCTTT. It yields the protein CASSLARDTKAFF. The rearrangement uses TRBV7-6 and TRBJ1-1; D may be TRBD1 (6 bases). Looked up from germline, CDR1 is SGHVS and CDR2 is FNYEAQ. This CDR3 contains 13 residues. The V and J ends lost 0 bases and 9 bases respectively, with 11 bases between them.

The chain combines TRBV7-2 with TRBJ2-7; D call uncertain. Germline assignment: CDR1 SGHTA and CDR2 FQGNSA. V was clipped by 5 bases and J by 2 bases, with 7 bases between them. The CDR3 sequence is 12 residues long. This chain's CDR3 is CASSLPTYEQYF. In DNA form, the CDR3 reads TGTGCCAGCAGCCTTCCCACCTACGAGCAGTACTTC.

This clonotype appeared many times. The rearrangement links TRBV28 to TRBJ1-1; D not certain. Trimming left V 3 bases short and J 0 bases short, with 11 bases between. Germline lookup yields CDR1 MDHEN and CDR2 SYDVKM. CDR3 length: 15 residues. In DNA form, the CDR3 reads TGTGCCAGCAGTTTTGAGGGAGGCGTGAACACTGAAGCTTTCTTT. Amino acid sequence: CASSFEGGVNTEAFF.

This clonotype was seen more than once but under ten times. The V call is TRBV4-1, the J call TRBJ2-3; D perhaps matches TRBD1 (5 bases). The germline gives CDR1 MGHRA, CDR2 YSYEKL. The CDR3 covers 16 residues. V gave up 4 bases and J gave up 1 base, with 15 bases separating them. Here the CDR3 reads CASSLHRLSGTDTQYF. For the CDR3, the DNA is TGCGCCAGCAGCCTTCACAGGTTGTCTGGCACAGATACGCAGTATTTT.

This clonotype showed up many times. V gene TRBV5-1 combines with J gene TRBJ1-4; D remains ambiguous. The germline V gene encodes CDR1 SGHRS and CDR2 YFSETQ. With 3 bases removed from V and 2 bases from J, the gap between germline ends came to 17 bases. CDR3 size: 17 residues. CDR3 in DNA: TGCGCCAGCAGCTCCAGGAGTGGAACATTGACTAATGAAAAACTGTTTTTT. Protein sequence: CASSSRSGTLTNEKLFF.

This clonotype was observed at least ten times. The genes are TRBV4-1 and TRBJ2-2; 8 positions agree with TRBD1. This CDR3 has 19 amino acids. V lost 3 bases to trimming and J lost 3 bases; unmatched junction nucleotides: 15. Germline V gene data show CDR1 as MGHRA and CDR2 as YSYEKL. This chain's CDR3 is CASSQLRIIRGLDTGELFF. The CDR3 DNA reads TGCGCCAGCAGCCAGCTTCGAATCATCAGGGGGCTCGACACCGGGGAGCTGTTTTTT.

The V gene is TRBV10-3, the J gene TRBJ1-2; D uncertain. Between the trimmed V and J ends, which lost 8 bases and 3 bases, there was a span of 7 bases. Germline CDR1 and CDR2: ENHRY and SYGVKD. The CDR3 covers 11 residues. CDR3 bases: TGTGCCATCGTTGGGGACTATGGCTACACCTTC. It specifies CAIVGDYGYTF.

This clonotype was seen many times. This chain uses TRBV5-1 with TRBJ1-5; D unclear. Trimming cost V 0 bases and J 1 base, with 5 bases left between them. CDR3 length: 14 amino acids. Germline V gene data show CDR1 as SGHRS and CDR2 as YFSETQ. CDR3: CASSLDGSNQPQHF. The CDR3 DNA sequence: TGCGCCAGCAGCTTGGATGGGAGCAATCAGCCCCAGCATTTT.

This clonotype showed up many times. The chain links TRBV12-5 to TRBJ2-1, with 7 bases identical to TRBD1. CDR1 and CDR2 from the germline V gene are LGHNT and FRNRAP. CDR3 length: 13 amino acids. The trim removed 3 bases at V and 8 bases at J, leaving 4 bases unmatched. DNA of the CDR3: TGTGCTAGTGGTTTCTGGACAGGTCATGAGCAGTTCTTC. It translates to CASGFWTGHEQFF. The whole variable domain, remainder taken from reference TRBV12-5 and TRBJ2-1, is DARVTQTPRHKVTEMGQEVTMRCQPILGHNTVFWYRQTMMQGLELLAYFRNRAPLDDSGMPKDRFSAEMPDATLATLKIQPSEPRDSAVYFCASGFWTGHEQFFGPGTRLTVL.

V and J are TRBV5-1 and TRBJ1-4; TRBD1 aligns across 9 bases. The ends lost 4 bases at V and 4 bases at J; junction bases unmatched: 2. Germline-derived CDR1 and CDR2 are SGHRS and YFSETQ. There are 14 residues in the CDR3. CDR3 DNA: TGCGCCAGCAGCAGGACAGGGGATAATGAAAAACTGTTTTTT. The encoded protein is CASSRTGDNEKLFF.